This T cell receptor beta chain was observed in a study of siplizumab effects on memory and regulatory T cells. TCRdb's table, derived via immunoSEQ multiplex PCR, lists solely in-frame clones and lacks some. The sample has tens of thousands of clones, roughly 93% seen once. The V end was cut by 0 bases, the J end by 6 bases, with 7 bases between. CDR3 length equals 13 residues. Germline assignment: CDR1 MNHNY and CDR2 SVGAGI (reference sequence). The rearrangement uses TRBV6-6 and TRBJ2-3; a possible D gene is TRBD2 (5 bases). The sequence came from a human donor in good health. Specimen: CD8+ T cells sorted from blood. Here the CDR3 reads CASSYSRVDTQYF. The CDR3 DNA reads TGTGCCAGCAGTTACTCGAGGGTGGATACGCAGTATTTT.